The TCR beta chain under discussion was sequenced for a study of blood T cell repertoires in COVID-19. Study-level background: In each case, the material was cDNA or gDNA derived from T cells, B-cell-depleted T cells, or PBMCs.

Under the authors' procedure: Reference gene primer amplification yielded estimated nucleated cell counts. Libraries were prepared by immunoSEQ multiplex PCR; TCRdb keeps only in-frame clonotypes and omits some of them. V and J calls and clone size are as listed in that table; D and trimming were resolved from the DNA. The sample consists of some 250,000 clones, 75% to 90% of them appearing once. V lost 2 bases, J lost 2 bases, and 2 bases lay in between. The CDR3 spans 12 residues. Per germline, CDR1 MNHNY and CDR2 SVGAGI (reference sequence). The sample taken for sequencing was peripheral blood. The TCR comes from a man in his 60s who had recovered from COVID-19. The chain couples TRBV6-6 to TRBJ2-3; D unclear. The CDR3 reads CASSYLTDTQYF. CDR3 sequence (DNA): TGTGCCAGCAGTTACCTCACAGATACGCAGTATTTT.